These 30 T cell receptor beta chains were sequenced from one sample in a study of blood T cell repertoires in COVID-19 (dated by TCRdb to about 2020). Libraries were made using the immunoSEQ multiplex PCR assay. The table was pulled from immuneACCESS by TCRdb, which kept in-frame rearrangements only. Such tables lose some clones; where checked, under half of the loss comes from unresolved V genes, and the rest has no known cause. In this sample the table shows 250,000 to 350,000 clones, over 70% of which occur a single time. The top ten constitute 1% to 1.5% of the sample. Source material: peripheral blood. These receptors came from a woman in her forties or fifties with acute or convalescent COVID-19.

J is TRBJ1-1 and V is TRBV19; 10 nucleotides align to TRBD1. The CDR3 has 14 amino acids. The germline CDR1 and CDR2 sequences are LNHDA and SQIVND (reference sequence). V lost 8 bases and J lost 3; bases outside the gene matches: 6. CDR3 in amino acids: CASSDRGGYTEAFF. CDR3 DNA sequence: TGTGCCAGTTCGGACAGGGGGGGATACACTGAAGCTTTCTTT.

The V call is TRBV7-9, the J call TRBJ1-2, with D maybe TRBD1 (6 bases). CDR1 is SEHNR, CDR2 FQNEAQ, per germline (reference sequence). This CDR3 region has 15 residues. Trimming removed 4 bases at V and 5 bases at J, with 17 bases between. The CDR3 spells CASSSGTGHPYGYTF. As DNA, the CDR3 is TGTGCCAGCAGCTCCGGAACGGGACACCCTTATGGCTACACCTTC.

The genes are TRBV12-5 and TRBJ1-5; D gene ambiguous. Trimming removed 7 bases at V and 5 bases at J, with 12 bases between. The germline V gene encodes CDR1 LGHNT and CDR2 FRNRAP. The CDR3 has 13 residues. The CDR3 DNA follows: TGTGCTAGTGATCCCGAGGGTTATCAGCCCCAGCATTTT. This sequence encodes CASDPEGYQPQHF.

The CDR3 sequence: CSASRTPLYNQPQHF. CDR3 in DNA: TGCAGTGCTAGTCGGACTCCCCTATACAATCAGCCCCAGCATTTT. The chain joins TRBV20-1 to TRBJ1-5, with D hard to call. Trimming shortened V by 3 bases and J by 3 bases, and 15 bases separated the two germline ends. Germline CDR1 is DFQATT and CDR2 is SNEGSKA (reference sequence). This CDR3 spans 15 amino acids.

V is TRBV12-5 and J is TRBJ1-5; 8 bases agree with TRBD1. CDR3 length: 17 amino acids. V shed 5 bases, J shed 0 bases, and the junction held 9 bases outside the gene matches. Per the germline V gene, CDR1 is LGHNT and CDR2 is FRNRAP. CDR3 bases: TGTGCTAGTGGTGAGCCGGGGACAGGCTATAGCAATCAGCCCCAGCATTTT. Translating gives CASGEPGTGYSNQPQHF. The variable domain in full, with the rest retrieved from reference TRBV12-5 and TRBJ1-5, is DARVTQTPRHKVTEMGQEVTMRCQPILGHNTVFWYRQTMMQGLELLAYFRNRAPLDDSGMPKDRFSAEMPDATLATLKIQPSEPRDSAVYFCASGEPGTGYSNQPQHFGDGTRLSIL.

This clone was found once. V is TRBV30 and J is TRBJ2-5; no clear D gene. Trimming took 0 bases from V and 3 from J, leaving 5 bases between them. CDR1 GTSNPN and CDR2 SVGIG come from the germline V gene (reference sequence). The CDR3 has 12 residues. In nucleotides, the CDR3 is TGTGCCTGGAGTGTACTCGAAGAGACCCAGTACTTC. Protein sequence: CAWSVLEETQYF.

The genes are TRBV25-1 and TRBJ1-1; unclear D gene. CDR3 length: 11 amino acids. V lost 1 base, J lost 7 bases, and 4 bases lay in between. The germline V gene has CDR1 MGHDK and CDR2 SYGVNS. In DNA, the CDR3 is TGTGCCAGCAGTGAATCCCGTGAAGCTTTCTTT. Translating it yields CASSESREAFF.

The chain employs TRBV7-3 and TRBJ2-5; a weak D match, TRBD2 (5 bases). Germline CDR1 and CDR2: SGHTA and FQGTGA. V was cut by 1 base and J by 4 bases, with 13 bases left in between. There are 15 residues in the CDR3. The CDR3 nucleotides are TGTGCCAGCAGCTTAATCGGGGATCAGGCAGAGACCCAGTACTTC. Amino acid sequence: CASSLIGDQAETQYF.

The J gene is TRBJ2-5, the V gene TRBV11-2, with 13 bases matching TRBD2. Trimming removed 5 bases from V and 5 bases from J; junction bases left unmatched: 5. The V gene's germline CDR1 is SGHAT and CDR2 FQNNGV. This CDR3 has 15 residues. The CDR3 here is CASSQLAGGLETQYF. The CDR3 DNA follows: TGTGCCAGCAGCCAACTAGCGGGGGGGCTTGAGACCCAGTACTTC.

The chain recombines TRBV4-1 with TRBJ1-1, with 8 bases fitting TRBD1. The V gene end was trimmed by 0 bases and the J gene end by 3 bases; junction bases not matched to a gene: 6. Germline-derived CDR1 and CDR2 are MGHRA and YSYEKL. The CDR3 is made up of 16 amino acids. This CDR3 reads CASSQDTETGDTEAFF. The CDR3 region has the DNA TGCGCCAGCAGCCAAGATACAGAGACAGGGGACACTGAAGCTTTCTTT.

The chain links TRBV7-8 to TRBJ1-4; TRBD1 might be the D (6 bases). This CDR3 has 15 amino acids. Looked up from germline, CDR1 is SGHVS and CDR2 is FQNEAQ. Trimming removed 5 bases from V and 7 bases from J, with 17 bases in between. CDR3 loop: CASSRARGLGEKLFF. The CDR3 nucleotides are TGTGCCAGCAGCCGAGCCAGGGGACTAGGTGAAAAACTGTTTTTT.

In this sample, this clone turned up a few times. V usage is TRBV10-3 and J usage is TRBJ2-2, with 7 bases identical to TRBD1. J was trimmed by 1 base and V by 10 bases; bases with no gene match: 0. The germline V gene encodes CDR1 ENHRY and CDR2 SYGVKD. The length of the CDR3 is 12 residues. CDR3: CATGGNTGELFF. In nucleotides, the CDR3 is TGTGCCACAGGGGGGAACACCGGGGAGCTGTTTTTT.

The chain joins TRBV24-1 to TRBJ2-1; 11 positions match TRBD2. This CDR3 is 16 amino acids long. With V trimmed by 4 bases and J by 7 bases, 8 bases remained unmatched. Germline CDR1 KGHDR, CDR2 SFDVKD. CDR3 nucleotide sequence: TGTGCCACCAGTGACCTAGCGGGGGGTAAGGAGAATGAGCAGTTCTTC. Translated: CATSDLAGGKENEQFF.

The rearrangement uses TRBV6-1 and TRBJ2-5, with D uncertain. Trimming pared 3 bases from V and 1 base from J, leaving 9 bases between. Per the germline V gene, CDR1 is MNHNS and CDR2 is SASEGT. This CDR3 contains 14 residues. The DNA of the CDR3 is TGTGCCAGCAGTGAGCGGAAACTCCAAGAGACCCAGTACTTC. Translation: CASSERKLQETQYF.

The CDR3 DNA is TGTGCCACCAGCAGGGGATCAGGGGGTGGTAATGAAAAACTGTTTTTT. Its translation is CATSRGSGGGNEKLFF. The rearrangement uses TRBV15 and TRBJ1-4, with 7 bases identical to TRBD1. Germline V gives CDR1 LNHNV, CDR2 YYDKDF (reference sequence). There are 16 residues in the CDR3. With 3 bases clipped from V and 4 bases from J, the junction kept 8 bases outside the gene matches.

The rearrangement joins TRBV6-5 to TRBJ1-2; the match to TRBD1 covers 8 bases. V trimming: 5 bases; J trimming: 6 bases; junction bases outside the gene matches: 5. The CDR3 runs to 13 residues. Germline assignment: CDR1 MNHEY and CDR2 SVGAGI. The CDR3, as DNA: TGTGCCAGCAGTCCGACAGGGGTGGATGGCTACACCTTC. Protein sequence: CASSPTGVDGYTF.

V and J are TRBV4-2 and TRBJ1-4; the D is unclear. V shed 0 bases and J shed 2 bases, with 13 bases lying between them. CDR3 length: 17 amino acids. Germline V gene sequence: CDR1 LGHNA, CDR2 YNFKEQ. CDR3 DNA: TGTGCCAGCAGCCAAGATCCGGGAGTAGGGACTAATGAAAAACTGTTTTTT. Translated: CASSQDPGVGTNEKLFF.

This chain connects TRBV7-2 to TRBJ1-4; D possibly corresponds to TRBD1 (6 bases). Between the trimmed V and J ends, which lost 5 bases and 6 bases, there was a span of 16 bases. The CDR3 runs to 15 residues. The germline V gene encodes CDR1 SGHTA and CDR2 FQGNSA. The CDR3 here is CASSTRGGRDEKLFF. The CDR3 DNA reads as TGTGCCAGCAGCACCCGAGGGGGAAGGGATGAAAAACTGTTTTTT.

The gene calls are TRBV9 and TRBJ2-2; unclear D gene. This CDR3 has 14 amino acids. Trimming pared 3 bases from V and 1 base from J, leaving 7 bases between. Germline CDR1 and CDR2: SGDLS and YYNGEE. The DNA for the CDR3 is TGTGCCAGCAGCGGAACTAAGAACACCGGGGAGCTGTTTTTT. As protein: CASSGTKNTGELFF.

The V and J genes are TRBV2 and TRBJ1-3, with no clear D. CDR1 and CDR2 from the germline V gene are SNHLY and FYNNEI. The V end was cut by 8 bases, the J end by 0 bases, with 11 bases between. The CDR3 length is 14 residues. Here the CDR3 DNA reads TGTGCCAGCGCCCAGGCGCACTCTGGAAACACCATATATTTT. Translating gives CASAQAHSGNTIYF.

The chain employs TRBV7-2 and TRBJ2-3, with 8 bases fitting TRBD2. The CDR3 spans 17 residues. Looked up from germline, CDR1 is SGHTA and CDR2 is FQGNSA. The V segment lost 0 bases and the J segment 2 bases; nucleotides outside the gene matches: 7. CDR3 sequence: CASSLAWGGGITDTQYF. CDR3 bases: TGTGCCAGCAGCTTAGCATGGGGCGGGGGGATCACAGATACGCAGTATTTT.

The chain has TRBV3-1 (or the pseudogene TRBV3-2) and TRBJ2-1; 7 nucleotides match TRBD1. V trimming: 0 bases; J trimming: 7 bases; junction bases outside the gene matches: 9. Germline V CDR1 and CDR2: LGHDT, YNNKEL (reference sequence). The CDR3 runs to 16 residues. CDR3 amino acids: CASSQEGGAGSNEQFF. In nucleotides, the CDR3 is TGTGCCAGCAGCCAAGAAGGGGGCGCCGGGTCTAATGAGCAGTTCTTC.

This chain uses TRBV7-3 with TRBJ2-2, with 10 bases identical to TRBD2. V lost 2 bases to trimming and J lost 3 bases; unmatched junction nucleotides: 0. Per germline, CDR1 SGHTA and CDR2 FQGTGA. This CDR3 is built from 15 residues. CDR3 region: CASSLLAGDTGELFF. The CDR3 DNA follows: TGTGCCAGCAGCTTACTAGCGGGAGACACCGGGGAGCTGTTTTTT.

V is TRBV27 and J is TRBJ2-5; 8 bases align to TRBD1. Germline V lookup: CDR1 MNHEY, CDR2 SMNVEV (reference sequence). V trimming: 4 bases; J trimming: 3 bases; junction bases outside the gene matches: 4. The CDR3 consists of 14 residues. CDR3 protein: CASSSQQGEETQYF. Here the CDR3 DNA reads TGTGCCAGCAGTTCTCAACAGGGGGAAGAGACCCAGTACTTC.

There are a few counts of this clone. This chain links TRBV3-1 (or the pseudogene TRBV3-2) with TRBJ1-2, with D perhaps matching TRBD1 (6 bases). This CDR3 contains 11 residues. Trimming removed 7 bases at V and 6 bases at J, with 9 bases between. Germline V gene sequence: CDR1 LGHDT, CDR2 YNNKEL (reference sequence). The CDR3 here is CASTGVDGYTF. The CDR3 nucleotides are TGTGCCAGCACAGGGGTTGATGGCTACACCTTC.

This clone was detected only once. The chain joins TRBV5-6 to TRBJ2-1, with TRBD2 matching 10 bases. The CDR3 runs 15 residues. The germline V gene encodes CDR1 SGHDT and CDR2 YYEEEE. V lost 3 bases, J lost 15 bases, and 15 bases stayed unmatched. CDR3: CASSSWASGGLGGFF. The CDR3 DNA follows: TGTGCCAGCAGCTCGTGGGCTAGCGGGGGCCTAGGTGGGTTCTTC.

V gene TRBV7-3 combines with J gene TRBJ2-1; TRBD2 matches 7 bases. The germline CDR1 and CDR2 sequences are SGHTA and FQGTGA. The CDR3 contains 14 residues. After removal of 3 bases from V and 8 bases from J, the junction contained 7 bases not matched to a gene. The CDR3 spells CASSLQPTSDEQFF. The CDR3 DNA reads TGTGCCAGCAGCTTGCAACCAACTAGCGATGAGCAGTTCTTC.

The count of this clone is one. The chain carries TRBV6-2 or TRBV6-3 and TRBJ2-2, with 12 nucleotides matching TRBD2. Germline-derived CDR1 and CDR2 are MNHEY and SVGEGT. This CDR3 region has 19 residues. Losses at the gene ends were 6 bases for V and 1 base for J; bases not matched to a gene: 12. The chain's CDR3 is CASSNPGLAGHLNTGELFF. The CDR3 nucleotides are TGTGCCAGCAGCAACCCGGGACTAGCGGGCCATCTGAACACCGGGGAGCTGTTTTTT.

The rearrangement uses TRBV6-5 and TRBJ1-2; TRBD1 might be the D (6 bases). V was clipped by 0 bases and J by 5 bases, with 10 bases between them. Germline V lookup: CDR1 MNHEY, CDR2 SVGAGI. The CDR3 is 14 residues long. The CDR3 bases are TGTGCCAGCAGTTACTCGGGGGCGGCATATGGCTACACCTTC. This translates into CASSYSGAAYGYTF.

This chain uses TRBV7-3 with TRBJ2-3; D is unclear. The V end lost 3 bases, the J end lost 2 bases, and 9 bases lay between the germline ends. Per the germline V gene, CDR1 is SGHTA and CDR2 is FQGTGA. This CDR3 is built from 14 residues. The CDR3 DNA sequence: TGTGCCAGCAGCTTTGTAGCTTCCACAGATACGCAGTATTTT. This codes for CASSFVASTDTQYF.